Below, 16 T cell receptor beta chains from the same sample are listed, as sequenced in a study of blood T cell repertoires in COVID-19 (dated by TCRdb to 2020 to 2021). The library was generated by the immunoSEQ multiplex PCR assay. TCRdb limited this immuneACCESS table to in-frame rearrangements with V and J called. A share of clones is missing; checked studies link under half to unresolved V genes, and the rest is unexplained. This sample holds 150,000 to 200,000 clones; roughly 80% were observed only once. The ten largest clones represent around 15% of the sample. The material sequenced was peripheral blood. These receptors were collected from a man in his fifties or sixties with active or convalescent COVID-19.

The table lists this clone with a count of one. The chain combines TRBV18 with TRBJ2-4; possible D gene TRBD2, 5 bases. The germline V and J ends were trimmed by 3 bases and 4 bases, with 19 bases remaining between them. Looked up from germline, CDR1 is KGHSH and CDR2 is LQKENI. The length of the CDR3 is 17 residues. CDR3: CASSPGGLVGGKNIQYF. CDR3 bases: TGTGCCAGCTCACCGGGCGGATTGGTTGGAGGTAAAAACATTCAGTACTTC.

V usage is TRBV28 and J usage is TRBJ2-7; D ambiguous. Trimming took 8 bases from V and 2 from J, leaving 22 bases between them. Germline CDR1 MDHEN, CDR2 SYDVKM. This CDR3 has 16 amino acids. The CDR3 DNA is TGTGCCAGCCCCGTCTTTTTCCCCAAAAGCACCTACGAGCAGTACTTC. Its protein is CASPVFFPKSTYEQYF.

The chain has TRBV2 and TRBJ1-3; 7 nucleotides match TRBD1. Germline CDR1 is SNHLY and CDR2 is FYNNEI. The CDR3 totals 15 residues. The V segment lost 6 bases and the J segment 0 bases; nucleotides outside the gene matches: 5. This CDR3 is CASSGDRDSGNTIYF. The CDR3, as DNA: TGTGCCAGCAGCGGAGACAGGGACTCTGGAAACACCATATATTTT.

This chain joins TRBV4-2 and TRBJ2-3; 13 bases are shared with TRBD2. The trim removed 2 bases at V and 0 bases at J, leaving 11 bases unmatched. This CDR3 comprises 20 residues. Germline lookup yields CDR1 LGHNA and CDR2 YNFKEQ. In DNA form, the CDR3 reads TGTGCCAGCAGCCAAAATCTGTGGACTAGCGGGAGCCGAAGCACAGATACGCAGTATTTT. It codes for CASSQNLWTSGSRSTDTQYF.

This rearrangement joins TRBV5-1 to TRBJ2-1, with TRBD2 identical over 9 bases. Germline values: CDR1 SGHRS, CDR2 YFSETQ. The CDR3 length is 15 residues. V was pared by 7 bases and J by 5 bases, with 10 bases of the junction left unmatched. The CDR3 sequence is CASGGSGRWDNEQFF. CDR3 bases: TGCGCCAGCGGCGGTAGCGGGAGATGGGACAATGAGCAGTTCTTC.

This chain joins TRBV27 and TRBJ1-1, with no clear D. The V end was cut by 1 base, the J end by 2 bases, with 5 bases between. The CDR3 sequence is 13 residues long. CDR1 is MNHEY and CDR2 is SMNVEV in the germline V gene (reference sequence). The CDR3 is CASSLWHNTEAFF. CDR3 nucleotide sequence: TGTGCCAGCAGTTTATGGCACAACACTGAAGCTTTCTTT.

This sequence joins TRBV24-1 and TRBJ2-3; 11 bases are shared with TRBD2. The CDR3 is 15 amino acids. Germline CDR1 reads KGHDR; CDR2 reads SFDVKD. V lost 6 bases, J lost 5 bases, and 6 bases stayed unmatched. CDR3 amino acids: CATSTIGLAGDTQYF. Here the CDR3 DNA reads TGTGCCACCAGTACTATAGGACTAGCGGGAGATACGCAGTATTTT.

This chain joins TRBV4-3 and TRBJ2-5; 9 bases fit TRBD2. V was pared by 4 bases and J by 1 base, with 16 bases of the junction left unmatched. CDR3 length: 19 residues. Germline-derived CDR1 and CDR2 are LGHNA and YSLEER. CDR3 in amino acids: CASSLFVLAGEGFQETQYF. The CDR3 DNA reads TGCGCCAGCAGCCTTTTCGTTTTAGCGGGAGAGGGGTTCCAAGAGACCCAGTACTTC.

This chain joins TRBV4-3 and TRBJ2-2; 11 nucleotides agree with TRBD2. The CDR3 extends over 17 amino acids. Germline V lookup: CDR1 LGHNA, CDR2 YSLEER. V lost 4 bases, J lost 1 base, and 5 bases stayed unmatched. CDR3 region: CASSRATSGGNTGELFF. For the CDR3, the DNA is TGCGCCAGCAGCCGAGCTACTAGCGGGGGGAACACCGGGGAGCTGTTTTTT.

Only a few counts were recorded for this clone. The chain carries TRBV6-2 or TRBV6-3 and TRBJ2-7; 10 bases fit TRBD1. V trimming: 4 bases; J trimming: 0 bases; junction bases outside the gene matches: 15. Germline-derived CDR1 and CDR2 are MNHEY and SVGEGT. CDR3 length equals 19 residues. The CDR3 sequence: CASSSRRVGTGDYSYEQYF. The CDR3, as DNA: TGTGCCAGCAGTTCCCGTCGGGTCGGGACAGGGGACTACTCCTACGAGCAGTACTTC.

This clone was picked up one time. V and J are TRBV5-4 and TRBJ2-3, with 7 nucleotides matching TRBD2. This CDR3 region has 18 residues. Trimming took 0 bases from V and 0 from J; bases not matched to a gene: 10. Germline CDR1 is SGHNT and CDR2 is YYREEE (reference sequence). CDR3 bases: TGTGCCAGCAGCTTGGATTCTAGCGGTCCCAAGAGCACAGATACGCAGTATTTT. Residues: CASSLDSSGPKSTDTQYF.

The chain uses TRBV28 and TRBJ2-7; 11 positions match TRBD2. V trimming: 3 bases; J trimming: 6 bases; junction bases outside the gene matches: 4. The CDR3 has 14 amino acids. The germline V gene encodes CDR1 MDHEN and CDR2 SYDVKM. CDR3 in amino acids: CASSLTSGTGEQYF. CDR3 nucleotides: TGTGCCAGCAGTTTGACTAGCGGGACGGGCGAGCAGTACTTC.

This sequence joins TRBV4-1 and TRBJ2-2; TRBD2 matches at 8 bases. The germline CDR1 and CDR2 sequences are MGHRA and YSYEKL. The CDR3 runs 16 residues. V was clipped by 4 bases and J by 6 bases; unmatched bases: 10. The CDR3 loop reads CASSPLGAGAAGELFF. CDR3 in DNA: TGCGCCAGCAGCCCGCTAGGAGCGGGAGCGGCCGGGGAGCTGTTTTTT.

This sequence joins TRBV2 and TRBJ1-5, with TRBD1 matching 8 bases. Germline CDR1 is SNHLY and CDR2 is FYNNEI. The J segment lost 5 bases and the V segment lost 7 bases, leaving 4 bases of the junction unmatched. The CDR3 covers 13 residues. In DNA, the CDR3 is TGTGCCAGCAACCTACAGGGGGATCAGCCCCAGCATTTT. Protein product: CASNLQGDQPQHF.

This rearrangement joins TRBV9 to TRBJ2-7, with 12 bases fitting TRBD2. Germline V lookup: CDR1 SGDLS, CDR2 YYNGEE. The CDR3 is made up of 16 amino acids. J gave up 0 bases and V 4 bases, and 5 bases lay outside the gene matches. CDR3: CASSPRTSGTSYEQYF. The CDR3 DNA sequence: TGTGCCAGCAGCCCCCGGACTAGCGGGACCTCCTACGAGCAGTACTTC.

Written as DNA, the CDR3 is TGTGCCTGGAGCCCAGGGGCGGGCAATCAGCCCCAGCATTTT. It yields the protein CAWSPGAGNQPQHF. The chain employs TRBV30 and TRBJ1-5, with D perhaps TRBD1 (6 bases). The CDR3 is 14 residues long. The V end was cut by 3 bases, the J end by 2 bases, with 11 bases between. Germline V gene lookup returns CDR1 GTSNPN and CDR2 SVGIG (reference sequence).